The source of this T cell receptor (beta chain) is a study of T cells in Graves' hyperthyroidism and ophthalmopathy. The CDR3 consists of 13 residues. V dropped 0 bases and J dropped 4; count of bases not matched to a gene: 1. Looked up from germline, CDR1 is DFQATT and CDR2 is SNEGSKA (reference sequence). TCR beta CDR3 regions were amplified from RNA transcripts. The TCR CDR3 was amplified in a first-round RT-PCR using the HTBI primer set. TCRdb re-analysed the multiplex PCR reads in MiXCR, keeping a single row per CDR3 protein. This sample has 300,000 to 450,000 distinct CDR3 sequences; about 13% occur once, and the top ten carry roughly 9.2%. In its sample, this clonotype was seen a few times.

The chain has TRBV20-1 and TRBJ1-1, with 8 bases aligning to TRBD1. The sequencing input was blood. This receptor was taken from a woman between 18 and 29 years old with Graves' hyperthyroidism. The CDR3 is CSAREDRATEAFF. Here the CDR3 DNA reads TGCAGTGCTAGAGAGGACAGGGCCACTGAAGCTTTCTTT.